This is a list of T cell receptor delta chains from one sample in a study of gamma-delta chains in newborns, infants, children. TCRdb re-processed the reads using CATT. Of more than 4,500 delta-chain clones in the sample, more than 2.5% were seen once. Material: blood. These receptors were taken from a child who was a newborn, infant or young child, either healthy, febrile or measles-vaccinated (not recorded which). Each CDR3 is given with its conserved first and last residue. The D gene is left open where the match is weak. The listing skips clone size in some rows; elsewhere it reads once, few, many or a size class.

TGTGCCTGTGACAGGTTGGGGGTTTATCTTACAGCACAACTCTTCTTT	CACDRLGVYLTAQLFF	TRDV2	medium-sized	TRDJ2	.
TGTGCCTGTGACATACTGGGGGATTACTGGGACACCCGACAGATGTTTTTC	CACDILGDYWDTRQMFF	TRDV2	.	TRDJ3	TRDD3
TGTGCCTGTGACAGTACTGGGGGAAGCTCCTGGGACACCCGACAGATGTTTTTC	CACDSTGGSSWDTRQMFF	TRDV2	few	TRDJ3	TRDD3
TGTGCCTGTGACCCTGTACTGGGGGATACGGAGCGCTCCCGGGACACCCGACAGATGTTTTTC	CACDPVLGDTERSRDTRQMFF	TRDV2	few	TRDJ3	TRDD3
TGTGCCTGTGATCTACTACTGGGGGATACGCTTTCCTGGGACACCCGACAGATGTTTTTC	CACDLLLGDTLSWDTRQMFF	TRDV2	medium-sized	TRDJ3	TRDD3
TGTGCCTGTGACACCGGTTTGCTGGGGGGCAGCTCCTGGGACACCCGACAGATGTTTTTC	CACDTGLLGGSSWDTRQMFF	TRDV2	few	TRDJ3	TRDD3
TGTGCCTGTGAGGTTGGTAGCTCCTGGGACACCCGACAGATGTTTTTC	CACEVGSSWDTRQMFF	TRDV2	.	TRDJ3	.
TGTGCCTGTGACACTGGGGGATACCTTAGCTCCTGGGACACCCGACAGATGTTTTTC	CACDTGGYLSSWDTRQMFF	TRDV2	.	TRDJ3	TRDD3
TGTGCCTGTGACACCGGGGCTGGGGAACTCCCCTCCTGGGACACCCGACAGATGTTTTTC	CACDTGAGELPSWDTRQMFF	TRDV2	.	TRDJ3	.
TGTGCCTGTGACACTCCTACTGGGGGATACGAGAGCTCCTGGGACACCCGACAGATGTTTTTC	CACDTPTGGYESSWDTRQMFF	TRDV2	.	TRDJ3	TRDD3
TGTGCCTGTGACCCCTGGGGGAACCCTCCCTGGGACACCCGACAGATGTTTTTC	CACDPWGNPPWDTRQMFF	TRDV2	few	TRDJ3	TRDD3
TGTGCCTGTGACACCGTACTGGGGGATACGCGGGCTTTGACAGCACAACTCTTCTTT	CACDTVLGDTRALTAQLFF	TRDV2	medium-sized	TRDJ2	TRDD3
TGTGCCTGTGACACGGTGGGGTCCTGGGACACCCGACAGATGTTTTTC	CACDTVGSWDTRQMFF	TRDV2	few	TRDJ3	.
TGTGCCTGTGACACCTTGGGGGATACGGAGAGCTCCTGGGACACCCGACAGATGTTTTTC	CACDTLGDTESSWDTRQMFF	TRDV2	.	TRDJ3	TRDD3
TGTGCCTTTAAGCACTGGGGGAGGATTAACACCGATAAACTCATCTTT	CAFKHWGRINTDKLIF	TRDV3	few	TRDJ1	TRDD3
TGTGCCTGTGACACCTACTGGGGAAGCTCCTGGGACACCCGACAGATGTTTTTC	CACDTYWGSSWDTRQMFF	TRDV2	few	TRDJ3	TRDD3
TGTGCCTGTGACACCCTGTACTGGGGGAGCTCCTGGGACACCCGACAGATGTTTTTC	CACDTLYWGSSWDTRQMFF	TRDV2	.	TRDJ3	TRDD3
TGTGCTCTTGGGGACTCTTCCTACGGGGGATTTACTGGGGGATACTCTGCCGATAAACTCATCTTT	CALGDSSYGGFTGGYSADKLIF	TRDV1	.	TRDJ1	TRDD3
TGTGCCTGTGACACCGTATCTCCTGGGGGGTACCTAAACACCGATAAACTCATCTTT	CACDTVSPGGYLNTDKLIF	TRDV2	.	TRDJ1	TRDD3
TGTGCCTGTGACACGATTACCATCTCCTGGGACACCCGACAGATGTTTTTC	CACDTITISWDTRQMFF	TRDV2	medium-sized	TRDJ3	.
TGTGCAGCAAGCGCGAAGCCCCTACCCCTGGGGGATAAGTCCGATAAACTCATCTTT	CAASAKPLPLGDKSDKLIF	TRAV29/DV5	.	TRDJ1	TRDD3
TGTGCCTGTGACGTTACTGGGGGATACTCCTGGGACACCCGACAGATGTTTTTC	CACDVTGGYSWDTRQMFF	TRDV2	.	TRDJ3	TRDD3
TGTGCCTGTGACCCCCTACTGGGGGATACGCGCTTAGCACAACTCTTCTTT	CACDPLLGDTRLAQLFF	TRDV2	.	TRDJ2	TRDD3
TGTGCCTGTGACACCGTATCTCCTGGGGGATACCTAAACACCGATAAACTCATCTTT	CACDTVSPGGYLNTDKLIF	TRDV2	medium-sized	TRDJ1	TRDD3
TGTGCCTTTGTTCCCCGCCGCGGGGGATACAGGTTCTCCCCCGATAAACTCATCTTT	CAFVPRRGGYRFSPDKLIF	TRDV3	.	TRDJ1	TRDD3
TGTGCCTGTGACACACCTGGGGAGCGTCCCTCCTGGGACATCCGACAGATGTTTTTC	CACDTPGERPSWDIRQMFF	TRDV2	few	TRDJ3	.